This T cell receptor beta chain came from a study of T-cell reconstitution after alpha-beta-depleted transplantation in children. Study conclusions and caveats: At the one-year point after transplant, T-cell counts and TCRbeta diversity were found to come mostly from T cells that had been newly produced. There were some patients whose high TCRbeta diversity at day 60 came from surviving recipient T cells and thymic progenitors.

The TCRbeta library incorporated unique molecular identifiers. TCRdb re-analysed the PCR reads in MiXCR, keeping a single row per CDR3 protein. The data contain about 70,000 distinct CDR3 sequences, roughly 10% of them seen just once; the ten biggest clones take up about 13%. The CDR3 loop spans 13 amino acids. Germline CDR1 SGHTA, CDR2 FQGNSA. Germline trimming cut 4 bases from V and 5 bases from J; bases unmatched to any gene: 4. This clonotype was recorded many times. Its antigen is undetermined. The TCR was taken from a boy aged 5-17 years with acute myeloid leukemia, due to receive a stem cell transplant. The chain combines TRBV7-2 with TRBJ1-2; 7 bases agree with TRBD1. The sequencing used PBMCs, collected before TCRalphabeta/CD19-depleted stem cell transplant. CDR3 nucleotides: TGTGCCAGCAGCTGGGACAGACCTTATGGCTACACCTTC. This gives the protein CASSWDRPYGYTF. Full variable domain (outside the CDR3, taken from reference TRBV7-2 and TRBJ1-2): GAGVSQSPSNKVTEKGKDVELRCDPISGHTALYWYRQSLGQGLEFLIYFQGNSAPDKSGLPSDRFSAERTGGSVSTLTIQRTQQEDSAVYLCASSWDRPYGYTFGSGTRLTVV.